One and the same sample provided the 17 T cell receptor beta chains below, sequenced in a study of blood T cell repertoires in COVID-19. Data came from immunoSEQ multiplex PCR; TCRdb stores just in-frame clones and leaves some out. Of 250,000 to 350,000 clones in the sample, about 89% are singletons; the top ten hold approximately 7.8%. Input material: peripheral blood. These receptors were collected from a woman aged 50 to 65 who had recovered from COVID-19.

J is TRBJ2-3 and V is TRBV9, with D maybe TRBD2 (5 bases). CDR1 and CDR2 (germline): SGDLS, YYNGEE. Trimming shortened V by 4 bases and J by 6 bases, and 18 bases separated the two germline ends. This CDR3 comprises 15 residues. As DNA, the CDR3 is TGTGCCAGCAGCCTTGGTTCGCGGGTAGGGGATACGCAGTATTTT. Its translation: CASSLGSRVGDTQYF.

This chain links TRBV27 with TRBJ2-1, with 10 positions matching TRBD2. The CDR3 loop spans 15 amino acids. With 2 bases clipped from V and 8 bases from J, the junction kept 6 bases outside the gene matches. Germline lookup yields CDR1 MNHEY and CDR2 SMNVEV (reference sequence). For the CDR3, the DNA is TGTGCCAGCAGTTTAGATCTAGCGGGGGTGGATGAGCAGTTCTTC. Its translation is CASSLDLAGVDEQFF.

The rearrangement uses TRBV7-9 and TRBJ2-5; D ambiguous. The germline gives CDR1 SEHNR, CDR2 FQNEAQ (reference sequence). V lost 5 bases and J 1 base, leaving 8 bases between the germline ends. The CDR3 loop spans 13 amino acids. CDR3 nucleotide sequence: TGTGCCAGCAGCCGCTTTAGCCAAGAGACCCAGTACTTC. As protein: CASSRFSQETQYF.

V gene TRBV5-3 combines with J gene TRBJ1-1; 11 bases are a match to TRBD1. TRBV5-3 has ORF status, its function being uncertain. V lost 3 bases, J lost 6 bases, and 16 bases stayed unmatched. The CDR3 covers 18 residues. CDR3 protein: CARSWQGQGARGNPEAFF. CDR3 nucleotides: TGTGCCAGAAGCTGGCAAGGACAGGGGGCGAGGGGTAACCCTGAAGCTTTCTTT.

This sequence joins TRBV19 and TRBJ2-1; 13 nucleotides line up with TRBD2. The CDR3 has 16 residues. The germline CDR1 and CDR2 sequences are LNHDA and SQIVND (reference sequence). V was pared by 4 bases and J by 8 bases, with 8 bases of the junction left unmatched. This CDR3 reads CASSTRTSGSGDEQFF. The CDR3 DNA sequence: TGTGCCAGTAGTACACGGACTAGCGGGAGTGGGGATGAGCAGTTCTTC.

This chain links TRBV19 with TRBJ2-5, with 7 nucleotides matching TRBD1. The CDR3 runs 16 residues. The ends lost 6 bases at V and 2 bases at J; junction bases unmatched: 12. Germline lookup yields CDR1 LNHDA and CDR2 SQIVND (reference sequence). CDR3 coding DNA: TGTGCCAGTAGCCAAACCCAAAGACAGGGACAAGAGACCCAGTACTTC. Protein product: CASSQTQRQGQETQYF.

This chain joins TRBV7-2 and TRBJ2-2; tentatively, D is TRBD2 (5 bases). The CDR3 covers 13 residues. Germline CDR1 is SGHTA and CDR2 is FQGNSA. V was trimmed by 3 bases and J by 7 bases, leaving 9 bases between them. The CDR3 nucleotides read TGTGCCAGCAGCTTTCTCGGGGTCGGGGAGCTGTTTTTT. Encoded protein: CASSFLGVGELFF.

The V and J genes are TRBV30 and TRBJ2-3; 7 bases match TRBD1. The CDR3 is 15 residues long. V shed 0 bases and J 4 bases; nucleotides not matched to a gene: 7. CDR1 and CDR2 (germline): GTSNPN, SVGIG (reference sequence). In DNA, the CDR3 is TGTGCCTGGAGTGTTGACAGGGATCGTTCAGATACGCAGTATTTT. As protein: CAWSVDRDRSDTQYF.

This chain connects TRBV6-2 or TRBV6-3 to TRBJ2-5, with TRBD2 matching over 10 bases. The J segment lost 5 bases and the V segment lost 0 bases, leaving 3 bases of the junction unmatched. CDR1 is MNHEY, CDR2 SVGEGT, per germline. This CDR3 contains 15 residues. Here the CDR3 DNA reads TGTGCCAGCAGTTACTCGGGACTAGCGATGGAGACCCAGTACTTC. Protein: CASSYSGLAMETQYF.

In this sample, this clone turned up once. This chain connects TRBV28 to TRBJ2-3, with 15 bases identical to TRBD2. V lost 5 bases to trimming and J lost 14 bases; unmatched junction nucleotides: 14. Germline loops: CDR1 MDHEN, CDR2 SYDVKM. There are 16 residues in the CDR3. The CDR3 bases are TGTGCCAGCAGTCTTAGTCCGGGACTAGCGGGAGGATTACCGTATTTT. This translates into CASSLSPGLAGGLPYF.

A single count supports this clone. The J gene is TRBJ2-7, the V gene TRBV29-1; possible D gene TRBD1, 5 bases. V shed 7 bases and J shed 2 bases, with 12 bases lying between them. Germline V lookup: CDR1 SQVTM, CDR2 ANQGSEA. The CDR3 consists of 12 residues. The CDR3 nucleotides read TGCAGCGCGACAAGGGGTGCCTACGAGCAGTACTTC. This translates into CSATRGAYEQYF.

The J gene is TRBJ2-1, the V gene TRBV13; 11 positions agree with TRBD1. J was trimmed by 13 bases and V by 5 bases; bases with no gene match: 4. The CDR3 has 12 residues. From germline, CDR1 is PRHDT and CDR2 FYEKMQ (reference sequence). CDR3 in amino acids: CASSRDRGGQFF. CDR3 bases: TGTGCCAGCAGCAGGGACAGGGGGGGTCAGTTCTTC.

The chain uses TRBV3-1 (or the pseudogene TRBV3-2) and TRBJ2-5, with D tentatively TRBD2 (6 bases). CDR1 and CDR2 from the germline V gene are LGHDT and YNNKEL (reference sequence). Trimming shortened V by 1 base and J by 2 bases, and 23 bases separated the two germline ends. The CDR3 extends over 19 amino acids. The CDR3 nucleotides read TGTGCCAGCAGCCAAGGGTGGTCAGTCGGGGGTCGAGGGCAAGAGACCCAGTACTTC. This sequence encodes CASSQGWSVGGRGQETQYF.

The chain is built from TRBV7-7 and TRBJ2-7; TRBD1 matches at 7 bases. Germline-derived CDR1 and CDR2 are SSHAT and FNYEAQ (reference sequence). CDR3 length: 13 residues. With V trimmed by 6 bases and J by 0 bases, 2 bases remained unmatched. The CDR3 bases are TGTGCCAGCAGTCGGACAGGCTCCTACGAGCAGTACTTC. Translating it yields CASSRTGSYEQYF.

The V gene is TRBV10-3, the J gene TRBJ1-5, with D possibly being TRBD1 (5 bases). Germline CDR1 reads ENHRY; CDR2 reads SYGVKD. The CDR3 spans 11 residues. Between the trimmed V and J ends, which lost 3 bases and 15 bases, there was a span of 12 bases. The CDR3 coding sequence is TGTGCCATCAGTGAAAATAGGGACTTGCATTTT. Protein: CAISENRDLHF.

V usage is TRBV10-2 and J usage is TRBJ1-5; D is possibly TRBD1 (6 bases). The CDR3 is made up of 15 amino acids. Germline V gene lookup returns CDR1 WSHSY and CDR2 SAAADI. V lost 2 bases and J 11 bases, leaving 19 bases between the germline ends. The CDR3 DNA reads TGCGCCAGCAGTGAGATCGGGGGGGCCGGGCCGTCCCAGCATTTT. Translating gives CASSEIGGAGPSQHF.

This chain joins TRBV11-2 and TRBJ1-2, with TRBD1 identical over 12 bases. J gave up 4 bases and V 5 bases, and 14 bases lay outside the gene matches. CDR3 size: 18 residues. Looked up from germline, CDR1 is SGHAT and CDR2 is FQNNGV. The chain's CDR3 is CASSPQGTGGPNAYGYTF. The CDR3 DNA reads as TGTGCCAGCAGCCCCCAAGGGACAGGGGGCCCGAACGCCTATGGCTACACCTTC.